The rows below give T cell receptor beta chains drawn from one sample of a study of Ad26.COV2.S vaccination and SARS-CoV-2 variants. Sequencing was performed with immunoSEQ multiplex PCR; in TCRdb, only in-frame clones are kept and a portion is missing. The sample shows 300,000 to 400,000 clones, about 91% of them seen only once. The sequenced sample was peripheral blood, obtained after recovery from COVID-19. The receptors originated from a human donor who had recovered from COVID-19. Both conserved end residues are part of each CDR3. Each record gives: D gene, V gene, J gene, CDR3 DNA, CDR3 protein. A D gene is named only where the DNA matches it firmly.

>-|TRBV2|TRBJ1-1
TGTGCCAGCAGTGGGGGGGGAATCACTGAAGCTTTCTTT
CASSGGGITEAFF
>TRBD1|TRBV2|TRBJ2-7
TGTGCCAGCAGTGAAGCCCTGAAACCCCTGGGACAGGGGCAGTACTTC
CASSEALKPLGQGQYF
>TRBD1|TRBV7-9|TRBJ1-2
TGTGCCAGCAGCCCAGGGACAGGGAAAGGCTACACCTTC
CASSPGTGKGYTF
>-|TRBV9|TRBJ2-7
TGTGCCAGCAGCGTAGACTTGTACACAGCTGGCGAGCAGTACTTC
CASSVDLYTAGEQYF
>TRBD1|TRBV29-1|TRBJ2-7
TGCAGCGTCTTTCACGGGACAGGGGGCTCCTACGAGCAGTACTTC
CSVFHGTGGSYEQYF
>TRBD1|TRBV10-2|TRBJ2-7
TGCGCCAGCCATGGACAGGAGAAGTACGAGCAGTACTTC
CASHGQEKYEQYF
>-|TRBV12-3/TRBV12-4|TRBJ1-1
TGTGCCAGCAGCGGACGGAAGAACACTGAAGCTTTCTTT
CASSGRKNTEAFF
>TRBD1|TRBV9|TRBJ2-1
TGTGCCAGCAGCCCCCGGACAGGGCGGAATGAGCAGTTCTTC
CASSPRTGRNEQFF
>TRBD1|TRBV18|TRBJ1-1
TGTGCCAGCTCACTCTACCGGGCCTCGACAGGGATGGATAATACTGAAGCTTTCTTT
CASSLYRASTGMDNTEAFF
>-|TRBV7-2|TRBJ1-2
TGTGCCAGCAGCGGATACAACGGCGGCTACACCTTC
CASSGYNGGYTF
>-|TRBV7-9|TRBJ1-6
TGTGCCAGCAGTGGGGGACCAGCGAGGAATTCACCCCTCCACTTT
CASSGGPARNSPLHF
>-|TRBV21-1|TRBJ2-3
TGTGCCAGCAGCAAAACGAAAGGGGGCAACCATACGCAGTATTTT
CASSKTKGGNHTQYF
>TRBD1|TRBV19|TRBJ1-1
TGTGCCAGTAGTAAAACAGGGGCCCAGAACACTGAAGCTTTCTTT
CASSKTGAQNTEAFF
>TRBD1|TRBV27|TRBJ1-2
TGTGCCAGCAGTTTATTTACAGGGGTTGGCTACACCTTC
CASSLFTGVGYTF
>-|TRBV5-1|TRBJ1-1
TGCGCCAGCAGCTTTTTTAGTGGGGGGAACACTGAAGCTTTCTTT
CASSFFSGGNTEAFF
>TRBD1|TRBV3-1/TRBV3-2|TRBJ1-4
TGTGCCAGCAGCCAAGCACCGGGACAGGGTGGCGAAAAACTGTTTTTT
CASSQAPGQGGEKLFF
>-|TRBV7-8|TRBJ2-2
TGTGCCAGCAGCCAAAACCCCCAAGGGAACACCGGGGAGCTGTTTTTT
CASSQNPQGNTGELFF
>TRBD1|TRBV15|TRBJ2-4
TGTGCCACCAGCAGAGATTGGGCAGGGGGCTCGAGCACATTCAAAAACATTCAGTACTTC
CATSRDWAGGSSTFKNIQYF
>-|TRBV19|TRBJ1-1
TGTGCCAGTACCCTTCAGGTCAGTAATGTTAGGGCTTTCTTT
CASTLQVSNVRAFF
>-|TRBV6-2/TRBV6-3|TRBJ2-2
TGTGCCAGCAGTTACGAGGGACGGAGAAACGGGGAGCTGTTTTTT
CASSYEGRRNGELFF
>-|TRBV29-1|TRBJ2-5
TGCAGCGCCGACGGGGCTGTCCGGGAGACCCAGTACTTC
CSADGAVRETQYF
>-|TRBV7-9|TRBJ2-2
TGTGCCAGCAGCTTAGGGGGGGCGACTATTAACACCGGGGAGCTGTTTTTT
CASSLGGATINTGELFF
>TRBD1|TRBV7-9|TRBJ1-2
TGTGCCAGCAGCAGGGGACAGGGGGCAGGCTACACCTTC
CASSRGQGAGYTF